A selection of T cell receptor beta chains follows, all from one sample in a study of blood T cell repertoires in COVID-19. TCRdb's copy holds only in-frame clones and misses some; the assay was immunoSEQ multiplex PCR. Here the sample spans some 180,000 clones, 80% to 90% being singletons. Sequencing was carried out using peripheral blood. These receptors originate from a woman between 35 and 50 years old with COVID-19, enrolled during active disease. Both conserved end residues are part of each CDR3. Fields, in order: D gene, J gene, V gene, clone size, CDR3 protein, CDR3 DNA. A D gene is named only where the DNA matches it firmly. The size field is filled for only some rows; it gives once, few, many or a size class.

NA	TRBJ2-3	TRBV15	NA	CATRAQGTDTQYF	TGTGCCACCAGGGCCCAGGGGACAGATACGCAGTATTTT
NA	TRBJ2-5	TRBV12-3/TRBV12-4	once	CASSTQETQYF	TGTGCCAGCAGTACACAAGAGACCCAGTACTTC
NA	TRBJ1-2	TRBV5-1	NA	CASSLEGPPGDTF	TGCGCCAGCAGCTTGGAGGGGCCACCGGGGGACACCTTC
TRBD1	TRBJ2-5	TRBV4-1	NA	CASTQGTGPETQYF	TGCGCCAGCACCCAGGGGACAGGGCCTGAGACCCAGTACTTC
TRBD2	TRBJ2-1	TRBV7-9	few	CASSPRGAGAYNEQFF	TGTGCCAGCAGCCCCCGAGGAGCGGGGGCGTACAATGAGCAGTTCTTC
NA	TRBJ1-1	TRBV10-2	NA	CASRDSMNTEAFF	TGCGCCAGCAGGGACAGTATGAACACTGAAGCTTTCTTT
TRBD2	TRBJ2-1	TRBV6-6	NA	CASSRGPGGPSSYNEQFF	TGTGCCAGCAGCCGAGGGCCGGGGGGGCCGAGTTCCTACAATGAGCAGTTCTTC
NA	TRBJ2-1	TRBV5-4	NA	CASSHSPTNEQFF	TGTGCCAGCAGCCACTCTCCAACCAATGAGCAGTTCTTC
TRBD1	TRBJ2-5	TRBV28	few	CASSPRGTGATETQYF	TGTGCCAGCAGCCCTAGGGGGACAGGAGCAACAGAGACCCAGTACTTC
NA	TRBJ1-2	TRBV5-1	NA	CASSLADTNYGYTF	TGCGCCAGCAGCTTGGCAGACACCAACTATGGCTACACCTTC